A single sample gave rise to the 32 T cell receptor beta chains below, sequenced in a study of T cell changes during pregnancy in multiple sclerosis. The assay was immunoSEQ multiplex PCR, and TCRdb's table has in-frame clones only and misses some. The table has approximately 41,000 clones, 90% seen once. This specimen was CD4+ T cells from peripheral blood mononuclear cells, taken in the second trimester of pregnancy. Receptors originate from a female donor with multiple sclerosis, enrolled in a pregnancy study.

This clone was detected once. V is TRBV7-9 and J is TRBJ2-5, with 7 bases aligning to TRBD1. The CDR3 runs 13 residues. Germline assignment: CDR1 SEHNR and CDR2 FQNEAQ (reference sequence). V was clipped by 1 base and J by 4 bases; unmatched bases: 0. CDR3 amino acids: CASSLEGAETQYF. The DNA of the CDR3 is TGTGCCAGCAGCTTAGAGGGGGCAGAGACCCAGTACTTC.

V is TRBV29-1 and J is TRBJ2-3, with D uncertain. The CDR3 loop spans 14 amino acids. The V gene lost 4 bases and the J gene lost 1 base, with 12 bases spanning the gap. CDR1 and CDR2 (germline): SQVTM, ANQGSEA. The chain's CDR3 is CSVGPPMGTDTQYF. The CDR3 DNA reads as TGCAGCGTTGGGCCCCCGATGGGCACAGATACGCAGTATTTT.

The genes are TRBV9 and TRBJ2-3; TRBD2 is a possible D gene (6 bases). CDR3 length: 15 residues. Germline V lookup: CDR1 SGDLS, CDR2 YYNGEE. The V end was cut by 5 bases, the J end by 2 bases, with 15 bases between. The CDR3 protein is CASSAGTLNTDTQYF. Here the CDR3 DNA reads TGTGCCAGCAGTGCGGGGACGCTCAACACAGATACGCAGTATTTT.

The rearrangement joins TRBV6-4 to TRBJ1-2, with 10 bases matching TRBD1. J gave up 7 bases and V 4 bases, and 12 bases lay outside the gene matches. The CDR3 loop spans 16 amino acids. Germline V gives CDR1 MRHNA, CDR2 SNTAGT. CDR3 in amino acids: CASSAFSGQGISGYTF. As DNA, the CDR3 is TGTGCCAGCAGTGCTTTTTCGGGACAGGGGATCTCTGGCTACACCTTC.

The chain is built from TRBV19 and TRBJ1-2, with D perhaps matching TRBD1 (6 bases). This CDR3 is 15 amino acids long. V shed 3 bases and J shed 8 bases, with 19 bases lying between them. Germline V lookup: CDR1 LNHDA, CDR2 SQIVND (reference sequence). CDR3 DNA: TGTGCCAGTAGTATGAAGGCAGGGGCTGTAGGGGGCTACACCTTC. The encoded protein is CASSMKAGAVGGYTF.

V and J are TRBV28 and TRBJ1-1; possible D gene TRBD1, 6 bases. Germline V CDR1 and CDR2: MDHEN, SYDVKM. Trimming left V 5 bases short and J 2 bases short, with 12 bases between. This CDR3 comprises 14 residues. This CDR3 is CASSPDRFNTEAFF. The CDR3 DNA reads as TGTGCCAGCAGTCCCGACAGGTTCAACACTGAAGCTTTCTTT.

This chain connects TRBV28 to TRBJ2-3; 8 nucleotides match TRBD2. Germline-derived CDR1 and CDR2 are MDHEN and SYDVKM. The CDR3 is made up of 17 amino acids. Trimming at V came to 6 bases and at J to 2 bases, leaving 13 bases not matched to a gene. This CDR3 is CASSPSQRTSFTDTQYF. Written as DNA, the CDR3 is TGTGCCAGCAGCCCCTCCCAAAGGACTAGCTTCACAGATACGCAGTATTTT.

This rearrangement joins TRBV7-9 to TRBJ1-1; TRBD1 might be the D (5 bases). V was clipped by 6 bases and J by 0 bases, with 17 bases between them. The CDR3 spans 16 residues. Per the germline V gene, CDR1 is SEHNR and CDR2 is FQNEAQ (reference sequence). CDR3 sequence (DNA): TGTGCCAGCAGTTCCTCACAGGTTCACATGAACACTGAAGCTTTCTTT. As protein: CASSSSQVHMNTEAFF.

The rearrangement links TRBV27 to TRBJ2-1; 8 nucleotides line up with TRBD1. The V and J ends lost 8 bases and 7 bases, in that order; junction bases with no gene match: 7. Germline V lookup: CDR1 MNHEY, CDR2 SMNVEV (reference sequence). This CDR3 region has 13 residues. The CDR3 region has the DNA TGTGCCAGCCGACGGACAGGGTATAATGAGCAGTTCTTC. Translating it yields CASRRTGYNEQFF.

The genes are TRBV14 and TRBJ1-1; TRBD1 agrees at 7 bases. Losses at the gene ends were 4 bases for V and 5 bases for J; bases not matched to a gene: 7. CDR3 length: 14 amino acids. The germline gives CDR1 SGHDN, CDR2 FVKESK. This CDR3 is CASSPLDRVTEAFF. In DNA, the CDR3 is TGTGCCAGCAGCCCCCTAGACAGGGTGACTGAAGCTTTCTTT.

The chain links TRBV2 to TRBJ1-2; 9 nucleotides agree with TRBD1. Germline V gene lookup returns CDR1 SNHLY and CDR2 FYNNEI. This CDR3 region has 13 residues. V was pared by 5 bases and J by 6 bases, with 4 bases of the junction left unmatched. CDR3 bases: TGTGCCAGCAGTTTGACAGGGGGGAATGGCTACACCTTC. Translation: CASSLTGGNGYTF.

This clone has a handful of counts. V is TRBV27 and J is TRBJ1-1, with D tentatively TRBD1 (5 bases). V was pared by 6 bases and J by 0 bases, with 14 bases between. Germline CDR1 and CDR2: MNHEY and SMNVEV (reference sequence). The CDR3 covers 15 residues. CDR3 sequence: CASRQVHPMNTEAFF. The CDR3 DNA sequence: TGTGCCAGCAGACAGGTCCACCCTATGAACACTGAAGCTTTCTTT.

The chain joins TRBV4-3 to TRBJ2-2, with 12 nucleotides matching TRBD2. Losses at the gene ends were 1 base for V and 0 bases for J; bases not matched to a gene: 3. Germline V CDR1 and CDR2: LGHNA, YSLEER. This CDR3 contains 18 residues. The CDR3 DNA is TGCGCCAGCAGCCAAGTGCTAGCGGGAGGGCCGAACACCGGGGAGCTGTTTTTT. Protein sequence: CASSQVLAGGPNTGELFF.

This clone was seen a few times. V and J are TRBV28 and TRBJ1-2; no definite D call. V lost 4 bases, J lost 1 base, and 19 bases lay in between. This CDR3 has 17 residues. Germline CDR1 and CDR2: MDHEN and SYDVKM. The CDR3 here is CASSSAGSGALNYGYTF. In nucleotides, the CDR3 is TGTGCCAGCAGTTCCGCGGGGTCGGGAGCCCTTAACTATGGCTACACCTTC.

This clone occurred a few times. This chain joins TRBV18 and TRBJ2-5, with 9 positions matching TRBD1. V shed 5 bases, J shed 4 bases, and the junction held 5 bases outside the gene matches. The CDR3 runs to 14 residues. Germline V CDR1 and CDR2: KGHSH, LQKENI. The chain's CDR3 is CASSTGQGGETQYF. CDR3 in DNA: TGTGCCAGCTCAACGGGACAGGGAGGAGAGACCCAGTACTTC.

This clone was counted only a few times. The genes are TRBV11-3 and TRBJ1-2; D is unresolved. Trimming took off 4 bases at V and 4 bases at J, with 7 bases between the two ends. This CDR3 spans 12 amino acids. Germline-derived CDR1 and CDR2 are SGHNT and YENEEA. The CDR3 coding sequence is TGTGCCAGCAGCTCAGACGGCTATGGCTACACCTTC. Translating it yields CASSSDGYGYTF.

This chain links TRBV5-1 with TRBJ1-3; D gene uncertain. Germline V gene sequence: CDR1 SGHRS, CDR2 YFSETQ. The V end was cut by 4 bases, the J end by 2 bases, with 13 bases between. This CDR3 contains 15 residues. In nucleotides, the CDR3 is TGCGCCAGCAGCGATGCCAGCGCTCCTGGAAACACCATATATTTT. Amino acid sequence: CASSDASAPGNTIYF.

The chain has TRBV5-4 and TRBJ2-1; 9 bases line up with TRBD2. The CDR3 has 14 amino acids. Germline V gene sequence: CDR1 SGHNT, CDR2 YYREEE (reference sequence). The V segment lost 3 bases and the J segment 10 bases; nucleotides outside the gene matches: 8. CDR3 nucleotide sequence: TGTGCCAGCAGCTCTGGGACTAGCCCTACCGAGCAGTTCTTC. Translating gives CASSSGTSPTEQFF.

This rearrangement joins TRBV6-6 to TRBJ1-1, with 7 bases that match TRBD1. V lost 7 bases, J lost 6 bases, and 8 bases stayed unmatched. Germline V lookup: CDR1 MNHNY, CDR2 SVGAGI (reference sequence). This CDR3 is 13 amino acids long. The CDR3, as DNA: TGTGCCAGCACTCAGGACAGGAAGGCTGAAGCTTTCTTT. Protein: CASTQDRKAEAFF.

This clone was picked up a small number of times. J is TRBJ2-2 and V is TRBV6-1; D unresolved. The CDR3 is made up of 11 amino acids. Trimming cost V 11 bases and J 6 bases, with 10 bases left between them. CDR1 is MNHNS, CDR2 SASEGT, per germline. For the CDR3, the DNA is TGTGCCTTACCGTCGGCCGGGGAGCTGTTTTTT. This codes for CALPSAGELFF.

The chain employs TRBV9 and TRBJ1-1; D is ambiguous. V lost 2 bases and J lost 4, with 12 bases in between. The CDR3 has 14 amino acids. CDR1 is SGDLS and CDR2 is YYNGEE in the germline V gene. CDR3 nucleotides: TGTGCCAGCAGCGTTGGTATGTTGAGCACTGAAGCTTTCTTT. As protein: CASSVGMLSTEAFF.

The chain is built from TRBV5-5 and TRBJ2-1, with 7 bases matching TRBD2. Germline CDR1 reads SGHKS; CDR2 reads YYEKEE (reference sequence). V lost 4 bases to trimming and J lost 0 bases; unmatched junction nucleotides: 7. This CDR3 comprises 16 residues. CDR3 sequence reads: CASSKASGSSYNEQFF. CDR3 nucleotides: TGTGCCAGCAGCAAAGCTAGCGGCAGCTCCTACAATGAGCAGTTCTTC.

This chain links TRBV28 with TRBJ1-3; 10 nucleotides agree with TRBD1. The V gene end was trimmed by 4 bases and the J gene end by 4 bases; junction bases not matched to a gene: 7. Germline CDR1 MDHEN, CDR2 SYDVKM. This CDR3 comprises 16 residues. The CDR3 region is CASSWRQGASGNTIYF. Written as DNA, the CDR3 is TGTGCCAGCAGTTGGCGACAGGGGGCATCAGGAAACACCATATATTTT.

This chain uses TRBV7-3 with TRBJ2-1, with D possibly TRBD2 on 6 matching bases. The germline V and J ends were trimmed by 2 bases and 7 bases, with 18 bases remaining between them. The CDR3 length is 16 residues. Germline V gene sequence: CDR1 SGHTA, CDR2 FQGTGA. The CDR3 region has the DNA TGTGCCAGCAGCTTAGTCGGTAGCGGAGAGGATAATGAGCAGTTCTTC. Its protein product is CASSLVGSGEDNEQFF.

The J gene is TRBJ2-7, the V gene TRBV18, with 10 bases matching TRBD2. Unmatched junction bases numbered 11, after V lost 5 bases and J lost 4 bases. This CDR3 has 16 amino acids. Germline-derived CDR1 and CDR2 are KGHSH and LQKENI. The CDR3 DNA sequence: TGTGCCAGCTCAGCCGGAAGCGCTAGCGGGAGTTACGAGCAGTACTTC. Protein: CASSAGSASGSYEQYF.

This sequence joins TRBV7-2 and TRBJ2-5; TRBD2 might be the D (5 bases). CDR3 length equals 13 residues. Trimming shortened V by 5 bases and J by 5 bases, and 12 bases separated the two germline ends. CDR1 is SGHTA, CDR2 FQGNSA, per germline. CDR3 nucleotides: TGTGCCAGCAGCGCCGGGGTGGGGGAGACCCAGTACTTC. Translating gives CASSAGVGETQYF.

This clone was seen a handful of times. The chain carries TRBV14 and TRBJ2-2, with D maybe TRBD2 (5 bases). This CDR3 comprises 13 residues. In germline, CDR1 is SGHDN, CDR2 FVKESK. Deletions cut 0 bases from V and 7 bases from J, with 6 bases between. DNA of the CDR3: TGTGCCAGCAGCCAAGATGGACTCGGGGAGCTGTTTTTT. Translating it yields CASSQDGLGELFF.

The chain combines TRBV9 with TRBJ2-7; possible D gene TRBD1, 5 bases. The germline CDR1 and CDR2 sequences are SGDLS and YYNGEE. The CDR3 covers 15 residues. V was clipped by 0 bases and J by 1 base, with 11 bases between them. The CDR3 nucleotides read TGTGCCAGCAGCGTAGGCAGGGTGGGGTCCTACGAGCAGTACTTC. Encoded protein: CASSVGRVGSYEQYF.

The J gene is TRBJ1-2, the V gene TRBV6-5; 7 nucleotides align to TRBD1. The J segment lost 6 bases and the V segment lost 5 bases, leaving 6 bases of the junction unmatched. CDR3 size: 13 residues. Germline CDR1 and CDR2: MNHEY and SVGAGI. In nucleotides, the CDR3 is TGTGCCAGCAGTCCTAGGGACAGCCATGGCTACACCTTC. Protein sequence: CASSPRDSHGYTF.

V gene TRBV28 combines with J gene TRBJ1-5; possible D gene TRBD1, 5 bases. Germline V gene sequence: CDR1 MDHEN, CDR2 SYDVKM. V lost 6 bases to trimming and J lost 4 bases, with 16 bases between them. The CDR3 has 15 amino acids. CDR3 sequence reads: CASRSTGGGNQPQHF. CDR3 nucleotides: TGTGCCAGCAGATCCACGGGCGGGGGTAATCAGCCCCAGCATTTT.

The J gene is TRBJ1-2, the V gene TRBV6-5; a weak D match, TRBD1 (6 bases). V was clipped by 1 base and J by 8 bases, with 11 bases between them. The CDR3 loop spans 13 amino acids. From germline, CDR1 is MNHEY and CDR2 SVGAGI. CDR3 bases: TGTGCCAGCAGTTACTTATCAGGGGACGGCTACACCTTC. The encoded protein is CASSYLSGDGYTF.

The chain joins TRBV5-1 to TRBJ2-7, with 12 bases matching TRBD2. CDR3 size: 15 residues. CDR1 and CDR2 from the germline V gene are SGHRS and YFSETQ. With V trimmed by 4 bases and J by 2 bases, 4 bases remained unmatched. The DNA for the CDR3 is TGCGCCAGCAGCCTAAGGACTAGCGGGACCTACGAGCAGTACTTC. Translation: CASSLRTSGTYEQYF.